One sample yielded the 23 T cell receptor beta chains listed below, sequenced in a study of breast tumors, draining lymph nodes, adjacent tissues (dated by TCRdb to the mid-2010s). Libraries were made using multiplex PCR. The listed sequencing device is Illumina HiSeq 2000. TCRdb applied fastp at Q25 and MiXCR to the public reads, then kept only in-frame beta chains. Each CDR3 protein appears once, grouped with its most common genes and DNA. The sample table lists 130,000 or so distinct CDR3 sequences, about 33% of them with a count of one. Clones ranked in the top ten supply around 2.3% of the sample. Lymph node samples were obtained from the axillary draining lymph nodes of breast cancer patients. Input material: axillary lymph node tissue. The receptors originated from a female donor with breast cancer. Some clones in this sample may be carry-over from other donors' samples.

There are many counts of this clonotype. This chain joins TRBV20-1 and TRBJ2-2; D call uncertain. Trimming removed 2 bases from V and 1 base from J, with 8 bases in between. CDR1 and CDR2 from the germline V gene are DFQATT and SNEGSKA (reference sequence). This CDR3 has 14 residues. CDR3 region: CSARKLGNTGELFF. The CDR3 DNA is TGCAGTGCTAGAAAGCTAGGGAACACCGGGGAGCTGTTTTTT.

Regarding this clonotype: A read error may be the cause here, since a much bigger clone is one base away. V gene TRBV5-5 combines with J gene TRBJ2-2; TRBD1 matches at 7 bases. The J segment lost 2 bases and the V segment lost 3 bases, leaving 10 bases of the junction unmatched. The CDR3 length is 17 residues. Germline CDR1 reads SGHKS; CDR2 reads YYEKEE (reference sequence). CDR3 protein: CASSSALGQVNTGELFF. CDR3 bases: TGTGCCAGCAGCTCAGCCCTAGGACAGGTCAACACCGGGGAGCTGTTTTTT.

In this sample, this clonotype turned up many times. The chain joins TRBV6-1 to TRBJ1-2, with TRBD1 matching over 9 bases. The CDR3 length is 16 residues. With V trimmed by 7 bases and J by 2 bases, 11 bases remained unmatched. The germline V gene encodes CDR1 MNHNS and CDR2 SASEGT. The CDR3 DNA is TGTGCCAGCAAGACCGCGGACAGGGGCAGCAACTATGGCTACACCTTC. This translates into CASKTADRGSNYGYTF.

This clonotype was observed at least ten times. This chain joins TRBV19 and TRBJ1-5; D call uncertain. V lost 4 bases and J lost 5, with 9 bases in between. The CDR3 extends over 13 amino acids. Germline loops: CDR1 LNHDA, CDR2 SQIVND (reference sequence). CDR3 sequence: CASSKNGDQPQHF. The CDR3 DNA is TGTGCCAGTAGTAAGAACGGCGATCAGCCCCAGCATTTT.

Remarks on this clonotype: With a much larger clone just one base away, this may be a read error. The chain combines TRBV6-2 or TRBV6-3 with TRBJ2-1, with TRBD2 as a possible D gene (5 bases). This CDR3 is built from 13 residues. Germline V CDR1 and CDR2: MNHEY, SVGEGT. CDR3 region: CVSARLAFNEQFF. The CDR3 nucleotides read TGTGTCAGCGCGCGGCTAGCTTTCAATGAGCAGTTCTTC.

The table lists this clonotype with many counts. Written as DNA, the CDR3 is TGTGCCGCGAGCGCCAGGGTATCTGGTGGTGATGAGCAGTTCTTC. It codes for CAASARVSGGDEQFF. This chain connects TRBV6-1 to TRBJ2-1, with a possible D match to TRBD1 (5 bases). The V and J ends lost 11 bases and 8 bases respectively, with 25 bases between them. This CDR3 region has 15 residues. Germline CDR1 MNHNS, CDR2 SASEGT.

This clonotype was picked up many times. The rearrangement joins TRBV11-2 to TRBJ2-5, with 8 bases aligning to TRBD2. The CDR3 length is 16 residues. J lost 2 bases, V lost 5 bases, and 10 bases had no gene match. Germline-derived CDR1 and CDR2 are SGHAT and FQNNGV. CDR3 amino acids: CASSPQTSAGQETQYF. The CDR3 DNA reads TGTGCCAGCAGCCCCCAGACTAGCGCGGGGCAAGAGACCCAGTACTTC.

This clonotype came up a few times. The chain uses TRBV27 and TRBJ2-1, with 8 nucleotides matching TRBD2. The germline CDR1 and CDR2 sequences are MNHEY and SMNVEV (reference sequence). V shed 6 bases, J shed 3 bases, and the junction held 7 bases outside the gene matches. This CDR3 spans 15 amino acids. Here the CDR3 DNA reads TGTGCCAGCAGAATGGCCGGGACTAGCTACAATGAGCAGTTCTTC. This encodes CASRMAGTSYNEQFF.

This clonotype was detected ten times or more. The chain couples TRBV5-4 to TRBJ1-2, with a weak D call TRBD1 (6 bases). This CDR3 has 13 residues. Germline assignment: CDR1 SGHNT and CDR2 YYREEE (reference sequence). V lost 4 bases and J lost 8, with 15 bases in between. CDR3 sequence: CASSGTGIWGYTF. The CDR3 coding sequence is TGTGCCAGCAGCGGAACAGGGATTTGGGGCTACACCTTC. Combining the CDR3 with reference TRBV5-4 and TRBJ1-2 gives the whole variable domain ETGVTQSPTHLIKTRGQQVTLRCSSQSGHNTVSWYQQALGQGPQFIFQYYREEENGRGNFPPRFSGLQFPNYSSELNVNALELDDSALYLCASSGTGIWGYTFGSGTRLTVV.

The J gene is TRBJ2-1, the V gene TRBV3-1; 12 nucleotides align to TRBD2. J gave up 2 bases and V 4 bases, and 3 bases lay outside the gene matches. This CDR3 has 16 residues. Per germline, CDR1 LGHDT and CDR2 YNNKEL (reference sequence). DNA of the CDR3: TGTGCCAGCAGCCCCCTAGCGGGGGGGACCTACAATGAGCAGTTCTTC. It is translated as CASSPLAGGTYNEQFF.

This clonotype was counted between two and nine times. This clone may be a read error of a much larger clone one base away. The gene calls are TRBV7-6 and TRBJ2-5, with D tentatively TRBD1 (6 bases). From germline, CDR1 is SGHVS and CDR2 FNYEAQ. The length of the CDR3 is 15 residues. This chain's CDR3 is CASSLTQGRQEAQHF. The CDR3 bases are TGTGCCAGCAGCCTGACACAGGGCCGCCAAGAGGCCCAGCACTTC.

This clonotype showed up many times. CDR3 amino acids: CASSSPNTGELFF. The CDR3 DNA sequence: TGCGCCAGCAGTTCTCCCAACACCGGGGAGCTGTTTTTT. The V call is TRBV10-1, the J call TRBJ2-2; D unclear. This CDR3 spans 13 amino acids. V was shortened by 5 bases and J by 2 bases, with 6 bases between the two germline ends. Germline values: CDR1 WNHNN, CDR2 SYGVQD (reference sequence).

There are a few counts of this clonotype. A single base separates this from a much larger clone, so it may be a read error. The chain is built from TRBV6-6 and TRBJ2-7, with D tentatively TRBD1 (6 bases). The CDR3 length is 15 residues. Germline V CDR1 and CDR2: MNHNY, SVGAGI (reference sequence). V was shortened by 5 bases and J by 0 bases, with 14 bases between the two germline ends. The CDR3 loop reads CASSHNGDNSYEQYF. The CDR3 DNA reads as TGTGCCAGCAGTCACAACGGGGACAACTCCTACGAGCAGTACTTC.

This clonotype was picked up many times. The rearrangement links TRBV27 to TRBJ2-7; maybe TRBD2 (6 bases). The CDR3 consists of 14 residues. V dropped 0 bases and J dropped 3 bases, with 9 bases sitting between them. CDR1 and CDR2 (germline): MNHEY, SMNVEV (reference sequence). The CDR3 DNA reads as TGTGCCAGCAGTTTATCGGAGGGAATCTACGAGCAGTACTTC. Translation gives CASSLSEGIYEQYF.

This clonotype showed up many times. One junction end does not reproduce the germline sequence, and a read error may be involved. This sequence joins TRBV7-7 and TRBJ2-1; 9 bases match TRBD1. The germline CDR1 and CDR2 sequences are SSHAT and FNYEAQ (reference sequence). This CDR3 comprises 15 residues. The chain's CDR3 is CASSSGTGRSDEQFF. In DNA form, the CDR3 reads TGTGCTAGCAGCTCCGGGACAGGGAGGTCCGATGAGCAGTTCTTC.

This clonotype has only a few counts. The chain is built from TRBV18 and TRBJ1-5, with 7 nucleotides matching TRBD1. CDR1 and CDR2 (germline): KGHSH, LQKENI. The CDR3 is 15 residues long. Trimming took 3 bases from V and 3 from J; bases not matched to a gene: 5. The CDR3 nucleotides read TGTGCCAGCTCACCGGGACAGAGCAACAATCAGCCCCAGCATTTT. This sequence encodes CASSPGQSNNQPQHF.

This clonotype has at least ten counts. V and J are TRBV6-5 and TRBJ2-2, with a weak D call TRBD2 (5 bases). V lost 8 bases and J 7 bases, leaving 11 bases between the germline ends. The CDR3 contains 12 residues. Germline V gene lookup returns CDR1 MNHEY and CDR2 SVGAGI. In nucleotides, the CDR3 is TGTGCCAGCGGGAGCGTTGGCGGGGAGCTGTTTTTT. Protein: CASGSVGGELFF.

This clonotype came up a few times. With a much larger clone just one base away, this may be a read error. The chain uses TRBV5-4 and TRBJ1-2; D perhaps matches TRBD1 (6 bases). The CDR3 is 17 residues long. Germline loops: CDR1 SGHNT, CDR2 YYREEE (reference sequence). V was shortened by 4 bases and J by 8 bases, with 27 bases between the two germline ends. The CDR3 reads CASSNRQAVATMGGYTF. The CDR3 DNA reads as TGTGCCAGCAGCAACAGACAGGCGGTAGCTACTATGGGAGGCTACACCTTC.

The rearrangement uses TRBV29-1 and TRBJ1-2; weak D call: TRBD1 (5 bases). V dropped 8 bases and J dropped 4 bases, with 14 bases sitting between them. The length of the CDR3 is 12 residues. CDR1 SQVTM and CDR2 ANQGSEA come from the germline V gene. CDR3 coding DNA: TGCAGCCCCGGACATCTACGCTATGGCTACACCTTC. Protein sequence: CSPGHLRYGYTF.

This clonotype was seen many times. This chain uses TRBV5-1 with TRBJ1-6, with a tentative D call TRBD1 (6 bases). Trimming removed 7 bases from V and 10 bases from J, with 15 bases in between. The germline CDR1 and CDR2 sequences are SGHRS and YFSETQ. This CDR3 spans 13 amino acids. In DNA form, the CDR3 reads TGCGCCAGCGGACCGGACAGTTCCTCACCCCTCCACTTT. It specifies CASGPDSSSPLHF.

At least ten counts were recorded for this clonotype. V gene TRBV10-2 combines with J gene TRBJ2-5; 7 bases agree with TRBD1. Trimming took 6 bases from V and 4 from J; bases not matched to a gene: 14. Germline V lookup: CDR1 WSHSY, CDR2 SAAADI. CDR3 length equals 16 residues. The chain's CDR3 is CASRPDRVVFSETQYF. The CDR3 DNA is TGCGCCAGCAGGCCAGACAGGGTGGTTTTCTCAGAGACCCAGTACTTC.

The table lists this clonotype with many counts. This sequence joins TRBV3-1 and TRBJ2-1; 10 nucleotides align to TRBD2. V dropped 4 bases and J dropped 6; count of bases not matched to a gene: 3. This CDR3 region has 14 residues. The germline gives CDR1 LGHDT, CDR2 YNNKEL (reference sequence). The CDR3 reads CASSPWTSGNEQFF. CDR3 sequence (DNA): TGTGCCAGCAGCCCTTGGACTAGCGGCAATGAGCAGTTCTTC.

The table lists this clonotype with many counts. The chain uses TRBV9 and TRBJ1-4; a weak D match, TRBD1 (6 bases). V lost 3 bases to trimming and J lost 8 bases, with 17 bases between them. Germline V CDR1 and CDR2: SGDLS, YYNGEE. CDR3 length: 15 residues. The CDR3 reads CASSARGAGGEKLFF. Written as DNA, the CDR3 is TGTGCCAGCAGCGCGCGGGGGGCCGGGGGAGAAAAACTGTTTTTT.